The 10 T cell receptor beta chains presented below share a single source sample, sequenced in a study of identifying expanded T cells in peripheral blood. Some clones are missing from TCRdb's copy, which holds only in-frame ones; the method was immunoSEQ multiplex PCR. The data contain tens of thousands of clones, approximately 91% of them singletons. Sequencing was done on a sample of blood. The receptor set was obtained from a person between 18 and 75 years old in good health.

This clone was recorded only once. The chain has TRBV5-1 and TRBJ1-6, with D uncertain. From germline, CDR1 is SGHRS and CDR2 YFSETQ. V lost 4 bases and J lost 6, with 5 bases in between. CDR3 size: 12 residues. In nucleotides, the CDR3 is TGCGCCAGCAGCACACCTAATTCACCCCTCCACTTT. Residues: CASSTPNSPLHF.

The CDR3 reads CASSLAGGGAAYGYTF. As DNA, the CDR3 is TGTGCCAGCAGCTTAGCGGGAGGCGGGGCGGCCTATGGCTACACCTTC. The chain couples TRBV7-2 to TRBJ1-2; a weak D match, TRBD1 (5 bases). Germline V gene sequence: CDR1 SGHTA, CDR2 FQGNSA. CDR3 length: 16 residues. V was pared by 0 bases and J by 4 bases, with 15 bases between.

V gene TRBV30 combines with J gene TRBJ1-1, with D unresolved. V was clipped by 2 bases and J by 0 bases, with 16 bases between them. This CDR3 is 16 amino acids long. The germline gives CDR1 GTSNPN, CDR2 SVGIG (reference sequence). The CDR3 DNA reads TGTGCCTGGAGTCTCTTTCCACCGGAGGTGAACACTGAAGCTTTCTTT. Its protein product is CAWSLFPPEVNTEAFF.

This chain joins TRBV15 and TRBJ1-1, with TRBD1 identical over 7 bases. The CDR3 has 15 amino acids. Trimming removed 3 bases from V and 1 base from J; junction bases left unmatched: 5. In germline, CDR1 is LNHNV, CDR2 YYDKDF (reference sequence). CDR3 protein: CATSRGGQANTEAFF. CDR3 DNA sequence: TGTGCCACCAGCAGGGGAGGACAGGCGAACACTGAAGCTTTCTTT. Variable domain in full (rest from reference TRBV15 and TRBJ1-1): DAMVIQNPRYQVTQFGKPVTLSCSQTLNHNVMYWYQQKSSQAPKLLFHYYDKDFNNEADTPDNFQSRRPNTSFCFLDIRSPGLGDTAMYLCATSRGGQANTEAFFGQGTRLTVV.

This chain joins TRBV5-1 and TRBJ2-5; 7 nucleotides match TRBD2. J lost 2 bases, V lost 1 base, and 5 bases had no gene match. CDR1 and CDR2 from the germline V gene are SGHRS and YFSETQ. The CDR3 totals 15 residues. The CDR3 is CASSLSGLGQETQYF. CDR3 in DNA: TGCGCCAGCAGCTTGTCCGGACTAGGGCAAGAGACCCAGTACTTC. Full variable domain (missing parts from reference TRBV5-1 and TRBJ2-5): KAGVTQTPRYLIKTRGQQVTLSCSPISGHRSVSWYQQTPGQGLQFLFEYFSETQRNKGNFPGRFSGRQFSNSRSEMNVSTLELGDSALYLCASSLSGLGQETQYFGPGTRLLVL.

This clone has just a few counts. J is TRBJ1-2 and V is TRBV5-3; D gene ambiguous. TRBV5-3 is known as an ORF, though its function is uncertain. The V end was cut by 0 bases, the J end by 4 bases, with 4 bases between. The CDR3 has 12 amino acids. Here the CDR3 reads CARSLVPYGYTF. For the CDR3, the DNA is TGTGCCAGAAGCTTGGTTCCCTATGGCTACACCTTC.

This clone was seen only once. The chain joins TRBV7-2 to TRBJ2-7, with 10 bases identical to TRBD2. Germline values: CDR1 SGHTA, CDR2 FQGNSA. The CDR3 covers 15 residues. V lost 5 bases to trimming and J lost 2 bases; unmatched junction nucleotides: 6. Here the CDR3 DNA reads TGTGCCAGCAGCCCCTGGACTAGCGGAACCTACGAGCAGTACTTC. Its protein product is CASSPWTSGTYEQYF.

The chain uses TRBV15 and TRBJ1-5; unclear D gene. The CDR3 sequence is 12 residues long. Per the germline V gene, CDR1 is LNHNV and CDR2 is YYDKDF (reference sequence). Trimming cost V 2 bases and J 5 bases, with 4 bases left between them. CDR3 DNA sequence: TGTGCCACCAGCAGATTAGATCAGCCCCAGCATTTT. Translation gives CATSRLDQPQHF. Full variable domain (remainder filled in from reference TRBV15 and TRBJ1-5): DAMVIQNPRYQVTQFGKPVTLSCSQTLNHNVMYWYQQKSSQAPKLLFHYYDKDFNNEADTPDNFQSRRPNTSFCFLDIRSPGLGDTAMYLCATSRLDQPQHFGDGTRLSIL.

The gene calls are TRBV7-2 and TRBJ2-1, with 7 bases aligning to TRBD2. V trimming: 2 bases; J trimming: 2 bases; junction bases outside the gene matches: 3. The CDR3 loop spans 15 amino acids. Germline CDR1 is SGHTA and CDR2 is FQGNSA. CDR3 region: CASSLQAGTYNEQFF. As DNA, the CDR3 is TGTGCCAGCAGCTTACAAGCGGGGACCTACAATGAGCAGTTCTTC.

This clone was detected once. The chain has TRBV19 and TRBJ2-2; 7 positions agree with TRBD2. The trim removed 3 bases at V and 4 bases at J, leaving 8 bases unmatched. The germline gives CDR1 LNHDA, CDR2 SQIVND (reference sequence). This CDR3 is built from 16 residues. CDR3 residues: CASSISLAEITGELFF. CDR3 in DNA: TGTGCCAGTAGTATCTCGCTAGCGGAAATCACCGGGGAGCTGTTTTTT. The full variable domain, rest sourced from reference TRBV19 and TRBJ2-2, is DGGITQSPKYLFRKEGQNVTLSCEQNLNHDAMYWYRQDPGQGLRLIYYSQIVNDFQKGDIAEGYSVSREKKESFPLTVTSAQKNPTAFYLCASSISLAEITGELFFGEGSRLTVL.